The clone carrying this T cell receptor beta chain has just one count. The CDR3 covers 16 residues. Per the germline V gene, CDR1 is LNHDA and CDR2 is SQIVND (reference sequence). The ends lost 5 bases at V and 6 bases at J; junction bases unmatched: 12. This specimen comes from a study of shared clonotypes between healthy human individuals. Clones were sequenced by immunoSEQ multiplex PCR, and TCRdb holds only the in-frame ones, with some missing. The sample lists roughly 2,500,000 clones, over 85% occurring once. The source material was naive CD4+ T cells from PBMCs. Subset indicated: CD45RA+ positively selected. The receptor was isolated from a man aged 18 to 29 in good health. Some clones in this sample may be carry-over from other donors' samples. V and J are TRBV19 and TRBJ2-7, with TRBD2 matching 11 bases. The CDR3 DNA sequence: TGTGCCAGTAGTCCCTTTAGCGGGAGGGCCGTAGGCGAGCAGTACTTC. Protein sequence: CASSPFSGRAVGEQYF.